These 12 T cell receptor beta chains came from one sample sequenced in a study of tumor-infiltrating lymphocytes in primary liver carcinoma. For blood RNA, unsorted whole blood served as the source, and germline DNA was extracted too. With a constant-region primer, TCR beta cDNA was made from 500 ng of total RNA. ARM-PCR, slightly modified, supplied the TCR beta libraries through three nested multiplex PCR rounds. With TRBV1-TRBV30 forward primers and a C-beta reverse primer, the first two PCR rounds were run for roughly 10 cycles each. MiXCR was run by TCRdb on the multiplex PCR reads, yielding one entry per CDR3 protein. The sample holds approximately 310,000 distinct CDR3 sequences; 65% are singletons and the top ten take 9%. What was sequenced was peripheral blood. The receptor set was obtained from a man between 40 and 49 years old with primary liver carcinoma and hepatitis B virus infection.

On this clonotype: A much larger clone differs by one base, so this may be a read error. The chain links TRBV6-2 or TRBV6-3 to TRBJ2-3; TRBD2 aligns across 8 bases. The germline gives CDR1 MNHEY, CDR2 SVGEGT. The CDR3 consists of 14 residues. V was pared by 6 bases and J by 4 bases, with 6 bases of the junction left unmatched. The CDR3 sequence: CASRGLVGSDTQYF. CDR3 bases: TGTGCCAGCAGGGGACTAGTAGGGTCAGATACGCAGTATTTT.

A word on this clonotype: This may be a read error: a much more frequent sequence differs by one nucleotide. The CDR3 sequence: CTSSVSGLRDYGYTF. The CDR3 DNA is TGTACCAGCAGTGTCTCCGGATTGAGGGACTATGGCTACACCTTC. The J gene is TRBJ1-2, the V gene TRBV6-6, with D unclear. Germline values: CDR1 MNHNY, CDR2 SVGAGI (reference sequence). CDR3 length: 15 amino acids.

Concerning this clonotype: A much bigger clone sits one base away, suggesting this may be a read error. This sequence joins TRBV6-1 and TRBJ2-1; D is ambiguous. Germline V gene sequence: CDR1 MNHNS, CDR2 SASEGT. The CDR3 is made up of 13 amino acids. CDR3: CVSSEGFYNEQFF. DNA of the CDR3: TGTGTCAGCAGTGAAGGCTTCTACAATGAGCAGTTCTTC.

This clonotype was counted many times. The rearrangement links TRBV6-2 or TRBV6-3 to TRBJ2-7, with 8 bases matching TRBD2. The germline gives CDR1 MNHEY, CDR2 SVGEGT. CDR3 length: 16 amino acids. Trimming cost V 0 bases and J 4 bases; bases outside gene matches: 8. The DNA for the CDR3 is TGTGCCAGCAGTTACTCGAGAGGGCGCGGGAGGTACGAGCAGTACTTC. This sequence encodes CASSYSRGRGRYEQYF.

This clonotype has more than one count but fewer than ten. The rearrangement joins TRBV24-1 to TRBJ2-7; D gene uncertain. This CDR3 has 14 residues. Trimming shortened V by 0 bases and J by 6 bases, and 11 bases separated the two germline ends. Germline values: CDR1 KGHDR, CDR2 SFDVKD. This chain's CDR3 is CATSDLGAGGEQYF. The DNA for the CDR3 is TGTGCCACCAGTGATTTGGGCGCCGGCGGCGAGCAGTACTTC.

Worth noting for this clonotype: A much larger clone lies a single base off, so this may be a read error. The genes are TRBV12-3 or TRBV12-4 and TRBJ2-5; weak D call: TRBD1 (6 bases). The CDR3 is 18 residues long. V dropped 10 bases and J dropped 7 bases, with 34 bases sitting between them. CDR3 sequence reads: CATAPSPSDSTRGGTQYF. In DNA form, the CDR3 reads TGTGCCACAGCTCCTTCGCCGTCGGACTCAACGAGAGGGGGGACCCAGTACTTC.

Turning to this clonotype: This CDR3 is missing its conserved last phenylalanine or tryptophan, likely due to a read error. It is unclear where the CDR3 begins or ends on the DNA, so no DNA is shown, and the CDR3 is as TCRdb lists it. J is TRBJ2-1 and V is TRBV12-3 or TRBV12-4; TRBD2 was called by the table and not checked on the DNA. The CDR3 spans 18 residues, counting both ends. The CDR3 region is CASSHAGLAGGPRDEQFI.

This chain connects TRBV6-5 to TRBJ1-1; D is unresolved. The CDR3 length is 12 residues. CDR1 and CDR2 from the germline V gene are MNHEY and SVGAGI. V lost 4 bases to trimming and J lost 8 bases, with 11 bases between them. CDR3 protein: CASSSSPGEAFF. DNA of the CDR3: TGTGCCAGCAGTTCCTCGCCGGGGGAAGCTTTCTTT.

There are many counts of this clonotype. The chain carries TRBV29-1 and TRBJ2-3; TRBD2 aligns across 10 bases. The CDR3 loop spans 15 amino acids. V lost 7 bases to trimming and J lost 1 base; unmatched junction nucleotides: 8. Per germline, CDR1 SQVTM and CDR2 ANQGSEA. The CDR3 region is CSATATSGRTDTQYF. The CDR3 nucleotides read TGCAGCGCCACGGCGACTAGCGGGCGCACAGATACGCAGTATTTT.

This sequence joins TRBV11-2 and TRBJ1-3; D remains unclear. The germline V gene has CDR1 SGHAT and CDR2 FQNNGV. V dropped 3 bases and J dropped 6 bases, with 12 bases sitting between them. The length of the CDR3 is 14 residues. The CDR3 DNA sequence: TGTGCCAGCAGCTTGTCTGGATTTGAAAACACCATATATTTT. It specifies CASSLSGFENTIYF.

This rearrangement joins TRBV28 to TRBJ1-5, with 9 bases that match TRBD1. V gave up 4 bases and J gave up 2 bases; unmatched junction bases: 9. Germline V gene lookup returns CDR1 MDHEN and CDR2 SYDVKM. The CDR3 loop spans 17 amino acids. The CDR3 DNA reads TGTGCCAGCAGTTCATACACAGGGGGCGCCGGCAATCAGCCCCAGCATTTT. Protein: CASSSYTGGAGNQPQHF.

As concerns this clonotype: This may be a read error, as it is one base from a much larger clone. The CDR3 end shows no conserved phenylalanine or tryptophan, and so a read error is likely. The chain has TRBV12-3 or TRBV12-4 and TRBJ1-1; D ambiguous. This CDR3 contains 13 residues. Trimming removed 3 bases at V and 6 bases at J, with 11 bases between. CDR3 protein: CASSFEDQAEAFI. In nucleotides, the CDR3 is TGTGCCAGCAGTTTTGAGGATCAGGCTGAAGCTTTCATT.